This entry concerns a single T cell receptor beta chain. Authors' processing steps: Amplification of reference gene primers provided the estimated nucleated cell counts. Profiling relied on immunoSEQ multiplex PCR, and the TCRdb table lists in-frame clones only, not all of them. The DNA was the basis for D and trimming; V, J and clone size are from that table. Found here are 100,000 or so clones, about 90% of them singletons; the top ten hold roughly 17%. The data stem from a study of blood T cell repertoires in COVID-19. Study details: There were acute and convalescent COVID-19 samples, and they came from the United States, Italy and Spain.

CDR3 length: 14 amino acids. Trimming shortened V by 4 bases and J by 3 bases, and 7 bases separated the two germline ends. Germline V gene lookup returns CDR1 KGHSH and CDR2 LQKENI. Sequences were obtained from peripheral blood. The TCR originated in a man aged 50 to 59 with acute or convalescent COVID-19. The chain carries TRBV18 and TRBJ1-6; D is perhaps TRBD1 (6 bases). CDR3 in DNA: TGTGCCAGCTCACAGGACAGCTATAATTCACCCCTCCACTTT. It specifies CASSQDSYNSPLHF. Complete variable domain (other parts from reference TRBV18 and TRBJ1-6): NAGVMQNPRHLVRRRGQEARLRCSPMKGHSHVYWYRQLPEEGLKFMVYLQKENIIDESGMPKERFSAEFPKEGPSILRIQQVVRGDSAAYFCASSQDSYNSPLHFGNGTRLTVT.